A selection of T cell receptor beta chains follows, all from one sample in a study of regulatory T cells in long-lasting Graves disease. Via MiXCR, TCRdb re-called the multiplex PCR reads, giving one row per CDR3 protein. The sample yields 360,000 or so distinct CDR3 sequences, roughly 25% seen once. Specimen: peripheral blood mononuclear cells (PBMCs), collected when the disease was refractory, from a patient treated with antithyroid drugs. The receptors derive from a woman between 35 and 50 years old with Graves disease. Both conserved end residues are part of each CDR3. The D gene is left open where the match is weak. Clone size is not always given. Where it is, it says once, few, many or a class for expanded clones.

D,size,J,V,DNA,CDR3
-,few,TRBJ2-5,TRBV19,TGTGCCAGTAGTCCGCGATCTTCAGAGACCCAGTACTTC,CASSPRSSETQYF
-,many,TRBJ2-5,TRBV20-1,TGCAGTGCTAGGAATCCCCGAGGTGGGGAGACCCAGTACTTC,CSARNPRGGETQYF
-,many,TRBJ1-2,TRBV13,TGTGCCAGCAGCTTAGGCCGGCAGGGATACTATGGCTACACCTTC,CASSLGRQGYYGYTF
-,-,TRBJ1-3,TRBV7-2,TGTGCCAGCAGCTTAGCGTCTTGGCTTATCTCTGGAAACACCATATATTTT,CASSLASWLISGNTIYF
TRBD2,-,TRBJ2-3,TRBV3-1,TGTGCCAGCAGCCCTGACTCGCTAGCGGGGGTAGAGGATACGCAGTATTTT,CASSPDSLAGVEDTQYF
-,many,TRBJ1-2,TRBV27,TGTGCCAGCAGTTTATCCCCCGCAAGCGGCTACACCTTC,CASSLSPASGYTF
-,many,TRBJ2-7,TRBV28,TGTGCCAGCAGTCCCGTCCGTCCCGGAGCCTACGAGCAGTACTTC,CASSPVRPGAYEQYF
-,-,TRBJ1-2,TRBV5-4,TGTGCCAGCAGCAATGAGGTGGTGAGGACCTCTTATGGCTACACCTTC,CASSNEVVRTSYGYTF
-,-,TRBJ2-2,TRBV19,TGTGCCAGTAAGCCCCTCGTCGACAGGACAAACACCGGGGAGCTGTTTTTT,CASKPLVDRTNTGELFF
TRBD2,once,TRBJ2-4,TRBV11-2,TGTGCCAGCAGCCAAGAGGCTAGCGGGAGGAAGGATATCATTCAGTACTTC,CASSQEASGRKDIIQYF